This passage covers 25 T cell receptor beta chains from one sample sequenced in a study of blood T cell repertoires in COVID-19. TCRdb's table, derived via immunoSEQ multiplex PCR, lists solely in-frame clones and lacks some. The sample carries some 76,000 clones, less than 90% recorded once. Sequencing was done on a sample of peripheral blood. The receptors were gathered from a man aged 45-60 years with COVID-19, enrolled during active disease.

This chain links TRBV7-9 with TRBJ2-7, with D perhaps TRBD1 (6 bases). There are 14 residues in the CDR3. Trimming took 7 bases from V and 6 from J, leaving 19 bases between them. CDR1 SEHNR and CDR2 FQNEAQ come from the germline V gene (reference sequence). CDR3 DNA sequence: TGTGCCAGCACCCTCTCAACAGGGCTTGGCGAGCAGTACTTC. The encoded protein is CASTLSTGLGEQYF.

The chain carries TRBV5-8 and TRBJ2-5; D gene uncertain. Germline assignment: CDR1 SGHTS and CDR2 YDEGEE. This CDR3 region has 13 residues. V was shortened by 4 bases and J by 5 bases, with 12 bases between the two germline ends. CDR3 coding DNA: TGTGCCAGCAGCCCCACTTCTGTCGAGACCCAGTACTTC. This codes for CASSPTSVETQYF.

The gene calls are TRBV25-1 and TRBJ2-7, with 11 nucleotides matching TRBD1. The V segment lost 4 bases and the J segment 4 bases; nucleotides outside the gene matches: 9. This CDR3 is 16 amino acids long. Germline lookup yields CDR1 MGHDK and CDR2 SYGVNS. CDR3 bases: TGTGCCAGCAGTGCCCACGGACAGGGGGCTATGTACGAGCAGTACTTC. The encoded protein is CASSAHGQGAMYEQYF.

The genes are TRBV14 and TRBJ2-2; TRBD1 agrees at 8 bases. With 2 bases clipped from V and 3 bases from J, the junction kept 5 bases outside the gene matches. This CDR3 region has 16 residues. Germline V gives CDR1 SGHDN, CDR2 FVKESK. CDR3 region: CASSQPGQGYTGELFF. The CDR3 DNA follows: TGTGCCAGCAGCCAACCCGGACAGGGATACACCGGGGAGCTGTTTTTT.

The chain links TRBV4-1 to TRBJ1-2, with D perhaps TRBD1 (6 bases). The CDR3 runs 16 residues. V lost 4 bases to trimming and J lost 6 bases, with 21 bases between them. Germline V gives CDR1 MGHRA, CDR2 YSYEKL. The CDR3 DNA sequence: TGCGCCAGCAGCCTAAAGGGGCGGGGGGCGGCGGATGGCTACACCTTC. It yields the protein CASSLKGRGAADGYTF.

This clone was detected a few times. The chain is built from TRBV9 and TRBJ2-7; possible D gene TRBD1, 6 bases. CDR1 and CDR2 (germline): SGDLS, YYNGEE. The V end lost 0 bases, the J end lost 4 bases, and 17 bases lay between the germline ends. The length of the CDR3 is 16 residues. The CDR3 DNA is TGTGCCAGCAGCGTAGTAGCAGGGGCATGGGTTTACGAGCAGTACTTC. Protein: CASSVVAGAWVYEQYF.

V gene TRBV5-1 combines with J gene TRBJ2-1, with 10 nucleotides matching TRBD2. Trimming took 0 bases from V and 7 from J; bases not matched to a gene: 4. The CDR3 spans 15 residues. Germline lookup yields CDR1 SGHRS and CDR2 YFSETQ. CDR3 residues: CASSLVASGSNEQFF. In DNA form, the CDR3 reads TGCGCCAGCAGCTTGGTAGCTAGCGGGAGTAATGAGCAGTTCTTC. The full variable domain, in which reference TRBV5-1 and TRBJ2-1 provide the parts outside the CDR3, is KAGVTQTPRYLIKTRGQQVTLSCSPISGHRSVSWYQQTPGQGLQFLFEYFSETQRNKGNFPGRFSGRQFSNSRSEMNVSTLELGDSALYLCASSLVASGSNEQFFGPGTRLTVL.

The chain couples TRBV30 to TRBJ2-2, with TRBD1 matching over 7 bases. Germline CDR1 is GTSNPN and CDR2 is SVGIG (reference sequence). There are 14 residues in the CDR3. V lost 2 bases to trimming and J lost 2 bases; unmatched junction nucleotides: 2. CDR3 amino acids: CAWSRQGNTGELFF. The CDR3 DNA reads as TGTGCCTGGAGTCGACAGGGAAACACCGGGGAGCTGTTTTTT. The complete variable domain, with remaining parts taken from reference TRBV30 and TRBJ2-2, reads SQTIHQWPATLVQPVGSPLSLECTVEGTSNPNLYWYRQAAGRGLQLLFYSVGIGQISSEVPQNLSASRPQDRQFILSSKKLLLSDSGFYLCAWSRQGNTGELFFGEGSRLTVL.

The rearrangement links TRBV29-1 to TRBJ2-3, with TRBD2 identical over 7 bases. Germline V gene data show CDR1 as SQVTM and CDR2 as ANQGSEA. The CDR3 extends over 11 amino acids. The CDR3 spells CSGGGSDTQYF. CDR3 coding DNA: TGCAGTGGGGGAGGGTCAGATACGCAGTATTTT.

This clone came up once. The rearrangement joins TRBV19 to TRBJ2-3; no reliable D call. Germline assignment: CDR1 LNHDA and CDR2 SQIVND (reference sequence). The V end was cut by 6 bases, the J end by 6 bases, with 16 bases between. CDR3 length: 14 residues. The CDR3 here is CASSPTQPQDTQYF. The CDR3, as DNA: TGTGCCAGTAGCCCGACCCAGCCACAGGATACGCAGTATTTT.

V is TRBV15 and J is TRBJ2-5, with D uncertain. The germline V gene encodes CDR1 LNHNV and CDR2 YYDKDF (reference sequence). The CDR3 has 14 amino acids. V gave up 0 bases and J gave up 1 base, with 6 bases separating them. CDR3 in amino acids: CATSRDDFQETQYF. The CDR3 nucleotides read TGTGCCACCAGCAGAGATGACTTCCAAGAGACCCAGTACTTC.

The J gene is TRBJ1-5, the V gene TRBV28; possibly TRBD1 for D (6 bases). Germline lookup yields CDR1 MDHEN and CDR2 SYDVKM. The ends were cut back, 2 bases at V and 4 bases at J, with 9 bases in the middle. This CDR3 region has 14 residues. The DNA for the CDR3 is TGTGCCAGCAGTTTAGTCAGGGGAAATCAGCCCCAGCATTTT. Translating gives CASSLVRGNQPQHF.

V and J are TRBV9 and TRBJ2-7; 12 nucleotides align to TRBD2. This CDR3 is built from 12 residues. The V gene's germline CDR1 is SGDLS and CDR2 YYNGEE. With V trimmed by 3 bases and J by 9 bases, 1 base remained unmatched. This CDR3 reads CASSGLAGVQYF. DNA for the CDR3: TGTGCCAGCAGCGGACTAGCGGGAGTGCAGTACTTC. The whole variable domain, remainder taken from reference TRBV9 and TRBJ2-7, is DSGVTQTPKHLITATGQRVTLRCSPRSGDLSVYWYQQSLDQGLQFLIQYYNGEERAKGNILERFSAQQFPDLHSELNLSSLELGDSALYFCASSGLAGVQYFGPGTRLTVT.

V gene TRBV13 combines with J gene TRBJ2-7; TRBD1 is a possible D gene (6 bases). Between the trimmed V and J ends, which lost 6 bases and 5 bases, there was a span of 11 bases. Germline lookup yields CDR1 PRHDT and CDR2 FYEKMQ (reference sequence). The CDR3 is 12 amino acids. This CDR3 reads CASSSQGHEQYF. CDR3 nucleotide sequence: TGTGCCAGCAGTTCACAGGGACACGAGCAGTACTTC.

CDR3 bases: TGTGCCAGTAGTAGCCAAACTAGCGGGAGTTACGAGCAGTACTTC. It is translated as CASSSQTSGSYEQYF. The chain is built from TRBV19 and TRBJ2-7; 11 bases are shared with TRBD2. Germline V CDR1 and CDR2: LNHDA, SQIVND (reference sequence). With V trimmed by 4 bases and J by 4 bases, 6 bases remained unmatched. This CDR3 has 15 residues. The entire variable domain, with the rest obtained from reference TRBV19 and TRBJ2-7, is as follows: DGGITQSPKYLFRKEGQNVTLSCEQNLNHDAMYWYRQDPGQGLRLIYYSQIVNDFQKGDIAEGYSVSREKKESFPLTVTSAQKNPTAFYLCASSSQTSGSYEQYFGPGTRLTVT.

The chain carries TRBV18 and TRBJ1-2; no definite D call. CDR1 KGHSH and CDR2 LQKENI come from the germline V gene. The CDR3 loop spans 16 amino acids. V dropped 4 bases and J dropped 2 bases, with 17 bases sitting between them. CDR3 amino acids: CASSRVLTTENYGYTF. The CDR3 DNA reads TGTGCCAGCTCACGTGTGCTCACGACTGAGAACTATGGCTACACCTTC.

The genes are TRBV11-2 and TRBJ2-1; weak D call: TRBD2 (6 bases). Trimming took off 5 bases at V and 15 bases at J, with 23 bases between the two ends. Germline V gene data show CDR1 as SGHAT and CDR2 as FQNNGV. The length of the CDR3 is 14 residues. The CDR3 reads CASSPISSGRGLFF. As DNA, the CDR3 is TGTGCCAGCAGCCCAATCTCCTCGGGGCGGGGTCTGTTCTTC.

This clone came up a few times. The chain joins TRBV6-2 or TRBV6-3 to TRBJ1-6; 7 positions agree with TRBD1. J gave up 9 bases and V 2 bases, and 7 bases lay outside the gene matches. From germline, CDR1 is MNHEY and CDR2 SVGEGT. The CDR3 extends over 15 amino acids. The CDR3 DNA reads TGTGCCAGCAGTTACACAGGGGTAGAGAGTTCACCCCTCCACTTT. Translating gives CASSYTGVESSPLHF.

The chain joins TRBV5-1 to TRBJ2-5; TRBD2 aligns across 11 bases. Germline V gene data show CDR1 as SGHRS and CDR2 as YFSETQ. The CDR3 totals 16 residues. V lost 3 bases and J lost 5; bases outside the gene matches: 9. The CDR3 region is CASSYLLAGVAETQYF. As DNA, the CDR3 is TGCGCCAGCAGCTACCTACTAGCGGGAGTGGCTGAGACCCAGTACTTC.

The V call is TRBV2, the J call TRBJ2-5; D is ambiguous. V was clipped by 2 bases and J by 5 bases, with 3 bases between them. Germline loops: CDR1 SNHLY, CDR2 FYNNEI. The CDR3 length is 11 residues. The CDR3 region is CASSEHETQYF. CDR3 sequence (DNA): TGTGCCAGCAGTGAACATGAGACCCAGTACTTC. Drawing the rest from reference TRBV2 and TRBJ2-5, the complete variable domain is EPEVTQTPSHQVTQMGQEVILRCVPISNHLYFYWYRQILGQKVEFLVSFYNNEISEKSEIFDDQFSVERPDGSNFTLKIRSTKLEDSAMYFCASSEHETQYFGPGTRLLVL.

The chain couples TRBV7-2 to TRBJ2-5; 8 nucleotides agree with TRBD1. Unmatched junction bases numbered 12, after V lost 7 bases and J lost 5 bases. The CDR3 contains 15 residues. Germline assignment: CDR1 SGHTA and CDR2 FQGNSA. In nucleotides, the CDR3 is TGTGCCAGCACCAAACCAGGGGGCTCGCTGGAGACCCAGTACTTC. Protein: CASTKPGGSLETQYF.

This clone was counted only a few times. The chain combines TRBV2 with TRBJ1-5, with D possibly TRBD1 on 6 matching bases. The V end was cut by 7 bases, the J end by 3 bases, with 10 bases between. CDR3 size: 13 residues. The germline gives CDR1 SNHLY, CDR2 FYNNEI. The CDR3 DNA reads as TGTGCCAGCATACAGGGTCCCAATCAGCCCCAGCATTTT. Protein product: CASIQGPNQPQHF.

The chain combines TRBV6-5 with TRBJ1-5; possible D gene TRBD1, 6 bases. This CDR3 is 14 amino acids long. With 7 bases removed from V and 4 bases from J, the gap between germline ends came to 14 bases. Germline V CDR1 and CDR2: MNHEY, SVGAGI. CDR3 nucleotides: TGTGCCAGCAACCTTCAACAGGGAAATCAGCCCCAGCATTTT. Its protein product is CASNLQQGNQPQHF.

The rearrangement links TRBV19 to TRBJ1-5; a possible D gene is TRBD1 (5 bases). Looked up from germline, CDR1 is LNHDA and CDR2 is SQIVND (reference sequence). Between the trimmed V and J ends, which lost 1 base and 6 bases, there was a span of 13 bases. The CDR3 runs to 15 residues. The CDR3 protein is CASSIGFRAGQPQHF. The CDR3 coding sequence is TGTGCCAGTAGTATAGGGTTCAGGGCCGGTCAGCCCCAGCATTTT.

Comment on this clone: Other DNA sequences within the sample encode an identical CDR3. The CDR3, as DNA: TGTGCCAGCAGCTTAGAGACAGCTAACTATGGCTACACCTTC. Protein: CASSLETANYGYTF. The rearrangement uses TRBV7-9 and TRBJ1-2; the D gene is possibly TRBD1 (5 bases). The CDR3 loop spans 14 amino acids. Germline CDR1 reads SEHNR; CDR2 reads FQNEAQ (reference sequence). Trimming left V 1 base short and J 0 bases short, with 6 bases between.